Each of the 19 T cell receptor beta chains below was sequenced from the same sample in a study of T-cell memory formation after mild COVID-19. MiXCR was run by TCRdb on the 5' RACE reads, yielding one entry per CDR3 protein. The sample yields fewer than 300,000 distinct CDR3 sequences, 16% seen once. Material: PBMCs or a T cell subset sorted from them (not recorded which). The receptor source for this set is a man between 18 and 35 years old who had mild COVID-19 (a few samples of this study predate the infection). Cell type and time point are not known.

The chain uses TRBV9 and TRBJ2-3; D is unresolved. In germline, CDR1 is SGDLS, CDR2 YYNGEE. CDR3 length equals 13 residues. Trimming cost V 2 bases and J 4 bases, with 8 bases left between them. The CDR3 coding sequence is TGTGCCAGCAGCGTGAAGGTGGCAGATACGCAGTATTTT. Its protein product is CASSVKVADTQYF.

This clonotype was recorded a few times. The chain joins TRBV28 to TRBJ2-7; D not resolved. This CDR3 has 13 residues. Germline V CDR1 and CDR2: MDHEN, SYDVKM. V gave up 6 bases and J gave up 3 bases, with 12 bases separating them. Here the CDR3 DNA reads TGTGCCAGCAGACATACTGACGGCTACGAGCAGTACTTC. It is translated as CASRHTDGYEQYF. Variable domain in full (rest from reference TRBV28 and TRBJ2-7): DVKVTQSSRYLVKRTGEKVFLECVQDMDHENMFWYRQDPGLGLRLIYFSYDVKMKEKGDIPEGYSVSREKKERFSLILESASTNQTSMYLCASRHTDGYEQYFGPGTRLTVT.

This clonotype occurred a few times. The J gene is TRBJ2-5, the V gene TRBV29-1; tentatively, D is TRBD2 (6 bases). V dropped 8 bases and J dropped 7 bases, with 20 bases sitting between them. The CDR3 totals 13 residues. Germline loops: CDR1 SQVTM, CDR2 ANQGSEA. CDR3 in amino acids: CSHFGPSATTQYF. The CDR3 DNA sequence: TGCAGCCACTTCGGGCCTAGCGCGACGACCCAGTACTTC.

This clonotype was seen more than once but under ten times. The chain uses TRBV9 and TRBJ2-3; maybe TRBD2 (6 bases). Trimming stripped 3 bases from V and 0 bases from J, with 14 bases between. The CDR3 is 16 residues long. CDR1 is SGDLS, CDR2 YYNGEE, per germline. The CDR3 sequence: CASSGYSGTSTDTQYF. CDR3 nucleotide sequence: TGTGCCAGCAGCGGTTACTCGGGGACTAGCACAGATACGCAGTATTTT.

Of note for this clonotype: A read error may account for a junction end that differs from germline. The V and J genes are TRBV4-1 and TRBJ1-3, with TRBD1 matching over 9 bases. Germline assignment: CDR1 MGHRA and CDR2 YSYEKL. The CDR3 spans 18 residues. The CDR3 is CASSRDRAFPDSGNTIYF. CDR3 DNA: TGCGCCAGTAGCCGGGACAGGGCTTTTCCAGACTCTGGAAACACCATATATTTT.

The genes are TRBV20-1 and TRBJ1-5; 7 bases are a match to TRBD1. Germline V CDR1 and CDR2: DFQATT, SNEGSKA (reference sequence). After removal of 5 bases from V and 6 bases from J, the junction contained 7 bases not matched to a gene. The CDR3 totals 13 residues. CDR3 nucleotides: TGCAGTGCTTTTTCAGGGGGAGCTCAGCCCCAGCATTTT. Amino acid sequence: CSAFSGGAQPQHF.

This clonotype was seen a handful of times. The chain recombines TRBV5-1 with TRBJ1-1; D is ambiguous. Trimming took 3 bases from V and 0 from J, leaving 12 bases between them. Germline CDR1 SGHRS, CDR2 YFSETQ. The CDR3 extends over 15 amino acids. The CDR3 DNA reads TGCGCCAGCAGCTCTGACACCGGTATGAACACTGAAGCTTTCTTT. Amino acids: CASSSDTGMNTEAFF.

The V call is TRBV4-1, the J call TRBJ2-5, with D possibly matching TRBD1 (5 bases). Trimming took 3 bases from V and 1 from J, leaving 12 bases between them. Germline lookup yields CDR1 MGHRA and CDR2 YSYEKL. This CDR3 region has 15 residues. As DNA, the CDR3 is TGCGCCAGCAGCCATCTGGTAGGGGCCCAAGAGACCCAGTACTTC. Amino acid sequence: CASSHLVGAQETQYF.

The chain has TRBV20-1 and TRBJ1-2; D is unresolved. From germline, CDR1 is DFQATT and CDR2 SNEGSKA (reference sequence). V was trimmed by 5 bases and J by 2 bases, leaving 12 bases between them. The CDR3 has 13 residues. The CDR3 DNA reads as TGCAGTGCTGGACCAGACCGGAACTATGGCTACACCTTC. As protein: CSAGPDRNYGYTF.

There are a few counts of this clonotype. The chain employs TRBV20-1 and TRBJ1-1, with 9 bases fitting TRBD1. V lost 6 bases and J lost 3; bases outside the gene matches: 5. The CDR3 is 13 residues long. The germline CDR1 and CDR2 sequences are DFQATT and SNEGSKA (reference sequence). The CDR3 DNA sequence: TGCAGTGCCAGGTGGACAGGGGACACTGAAGCTTTCTTT. Protein sequence: CSARWTGDTEAFF.

The chain uses TRBV7-9 and TRBJ2-3; D is uncertain. The CDR3 is 12 residues long. V lost 9 bases, J lost 4 bases, and 11 bases lay in between. Germline CDR1 and CDR2: SEHNR and FQNEAQ (reference sequence). Written as DNA, the CDR3 is TGTGCCAGTTCAACAGAGCCAGATACGCAGTATTTT. It translates to CASSTEPDTQYF. Filled out from reference TRBV7-9 and TRBJ2-3, the complete variable domain reads DTGVSQNPRHKITKRGQNVTFRCDPISEHNRLYWYRQTLGQGPEFLTYFQNEAQLEKSRLLSDRFSAERPKGSFSTLEIQRTEQGDSAMYLCASSTEPDTQYFGPGTRLTVL.

This rearrangement joins TRBV20-1 to TRBJ2-7; D is uncertain. The V end lost 0 bases, the J end lost 9 bases, and 15 bases lay between the germline ends. Germline V gene data show CDR1 as DFQATT and CDR2 as SNEGSKA (reference sequence). The CDR3 loop spans 13 amino acids. The CDR3 region has the DNA TGCAGTGCTAGAGATACGCGACCTGCGGCGCAGTACTTC. Translating it yields CSARDTRPAAQYF.

The CDR3 region is CASSDRGRGSFFWANVLTF. CDR3 nucleotide sequence: TGTGCCAGCAGTGATAGGGGCAGGGGTTCTTTTTTCTGGGCCAACGTCCTGACTTTC. The chain uses TRBV6-1 and TRBJ2-6; tentative D call: TRBD1 (6 bases). The CDR3 extends over 19 amino acids. CDR1 and CDR2 from the germline V gene are MNHNS and SASEGT. Trimming shortened V by 3 bases and J by 5 bases, and 23 bases separated the two germline ends.

The chain combines TRBV9 with TRBJ2-2; D possibly corresponds to TRBD1 (5 bases). CDR3 length: 16 residues. Germline CDR1 SGDLS, CDR2 YYNGEE. Trimming took off 7 bases at V and 6 bases at J, with 22 bases between the two ends. Written as DNA, the CDR3 is TGTGCCAGCCCCCAACGCCTAGGGGCGTACGCCGGGGAGCTGTTTTTT. Residues: CASPQRLGAYAGELFF.

V usage is TRBV7-3 and J usage is TRBJ2-2; D is unresolved. V was pared by 4 bases and J by 3 bases, with 12 bases between. Germline assignment: CDR1 SGHTA and CDR2 FQGTGA. The CDR3 runs 15 residues. The CDR3 DNA is TGTGCCAGCAGCTCCGCATCCCAGTACACCGGGGAGCTGTTTTTT. As protein: CASSSASQYTGELFF.

The genes are TRBV4-3 and TRBJ1-6, with TRBD1 matching over 7 bases. Trimming took 0 bases from V and 7 from J; bases not matched to a gene: 6. This CDR3 comprises 16 residues. Germline CDR1 LGHNA, CDR2 YSLEER. DNA of the CDR3: TGCGCCAGCAGCCAAGATCCTGGCAGGGGGAATTCACCCCTCCACTTT. The encoded protein is CASSQDPGRGNSPLHF.

In its sample, this clonotype was seen a few times. The chain uses TRBV3-1 and TRBJ2-1; possibly TRBD1 for D (5 bases). Looked up from germline, CDR1 is LGHDT and CDR2 is YNNKEL (reference sequence). The CDR3 totals 14 residues. V dropped 4 bases and J dropped 13 bases, with 20 bases sitting between them. The CDR3 DNA follows: TGTGCCAGCAGCCCCTCACAGGCCACGACGCGTCAGTTCTTC. Translating it yields CASSPSQATTRQFF.

This rearrangement joins TRBV7-2 to TRBJ2-1, with D perhaps being TRBD1 or TRBD2 (5 bases each). The CDR3 extends over 14 amino acids. Germline loops: CDR1 SGHTA, CDR2 FQGNSA. Deletions cut 2 bases from V and 11 bases from J, with 16 bases between. The CDR3 here is CASSLFGTPEKQFF. The CDR3 DNA reads as TGTGCCAGCAGCTTATTCGGGACCCCTGAGAAGCAGTTCTTC.

CDR3: CASSFPFTPYEQYF. The CDR3 nucleotides are TGTGCCAGCAGCTTCCCATTTACCCCCTACGAGCAGTACTTC. V is TRBV11-2 and J is TRBJ2-7; D gene ambiguous. Germline lookup yields CDR1 SGHAT and CDR2 FQNNGV. V lost 3 bases to trimming and J lost 2 bases, with 11 bases between them. CDR3 length equals 14 residues.